This T cell receptor beta chain was recorded in a study of blood T cell repertoires in COVID-19. Here immunoSEQ multiplex PCR was the method, and the copy in TCRdb shows in-frame clones only, minus some. The sample lists 200,000 to 250,000 clones; approximately 80% were seen once. Germline V lookup: CDR1 MNHEY, CDR2 SVGAGI. CDR3 length: 15 amino acids. Trimming removed 6 bases from V and 0 bases from J; junction bases left unmatched: 4. This receptor was identified in a woman over 75 with COVID-19, enrolled during active disease. J is TRBJ1-4 and V is TRBV6-5, with 7 bases aligning to TRBD1. Material: peripheral blood. CDR3 in DNA: TGTGCCAGCAGGGGGGGACAGACAACTAATGAAAAACTGTTTTTT. Its protein product is CASRGGQTTNEKLFF.